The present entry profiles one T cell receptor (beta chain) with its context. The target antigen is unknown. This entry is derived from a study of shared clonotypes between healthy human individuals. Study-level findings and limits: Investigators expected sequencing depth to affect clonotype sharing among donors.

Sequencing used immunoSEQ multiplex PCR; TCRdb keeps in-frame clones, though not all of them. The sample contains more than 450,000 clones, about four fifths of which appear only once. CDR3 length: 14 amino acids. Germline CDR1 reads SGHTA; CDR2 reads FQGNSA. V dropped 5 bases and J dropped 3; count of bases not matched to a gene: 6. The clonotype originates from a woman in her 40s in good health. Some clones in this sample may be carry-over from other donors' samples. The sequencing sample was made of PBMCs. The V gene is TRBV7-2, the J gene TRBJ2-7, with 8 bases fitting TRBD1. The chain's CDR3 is CASSVGQGYYEQYF. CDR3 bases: TGTGCCAGCAGCGTAGGACAGGGTTACTACGAGCAGTACTTC.